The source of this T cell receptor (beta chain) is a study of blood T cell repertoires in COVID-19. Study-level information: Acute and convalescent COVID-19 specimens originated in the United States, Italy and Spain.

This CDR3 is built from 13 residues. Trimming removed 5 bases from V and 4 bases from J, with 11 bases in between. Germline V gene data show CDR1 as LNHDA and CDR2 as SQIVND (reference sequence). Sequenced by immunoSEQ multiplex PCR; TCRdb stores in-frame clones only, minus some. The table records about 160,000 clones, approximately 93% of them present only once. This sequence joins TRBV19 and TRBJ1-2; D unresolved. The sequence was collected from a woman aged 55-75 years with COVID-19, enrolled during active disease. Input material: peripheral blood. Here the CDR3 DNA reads TGTGCCAGTAGTCCGGGGATCGGCTATGGCTACACCTTC. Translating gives CASSPGIGYGYTF.